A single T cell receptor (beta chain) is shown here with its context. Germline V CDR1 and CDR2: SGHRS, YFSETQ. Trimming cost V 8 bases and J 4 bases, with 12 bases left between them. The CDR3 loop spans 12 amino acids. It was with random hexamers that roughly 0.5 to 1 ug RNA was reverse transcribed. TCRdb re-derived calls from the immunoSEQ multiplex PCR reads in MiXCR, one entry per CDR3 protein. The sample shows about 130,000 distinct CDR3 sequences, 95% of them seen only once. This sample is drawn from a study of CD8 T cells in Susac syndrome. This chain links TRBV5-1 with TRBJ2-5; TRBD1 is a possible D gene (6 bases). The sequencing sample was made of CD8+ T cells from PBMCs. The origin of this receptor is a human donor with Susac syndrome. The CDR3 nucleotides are TGCGCCAGTCACCGAGGGGGAGAGACCCAGTACTTC. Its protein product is CASHRGGETQYF. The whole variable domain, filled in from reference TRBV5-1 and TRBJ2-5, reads KAGVTQTPRYLIKTRGQQVTLSCSPISGHRSVSWYQQTPGQGLQFLFEYFSETQRNKGNFPGRFSGRQFSNSRSEMNVSTLELGDSALYLCASHRGGETQYFGPGTRLLVL.